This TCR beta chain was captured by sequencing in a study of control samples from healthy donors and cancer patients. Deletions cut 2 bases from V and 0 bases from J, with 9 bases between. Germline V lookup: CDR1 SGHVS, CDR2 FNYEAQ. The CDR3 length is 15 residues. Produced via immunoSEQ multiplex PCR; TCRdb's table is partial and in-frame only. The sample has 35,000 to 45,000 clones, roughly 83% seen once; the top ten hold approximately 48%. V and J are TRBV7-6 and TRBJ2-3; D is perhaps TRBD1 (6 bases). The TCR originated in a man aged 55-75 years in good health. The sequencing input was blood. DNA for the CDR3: TGTGCCAGCAGCTTAAACAGGGCTAGCACAGATACGCAGTATTTT. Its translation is CASSLNRASTDTQYF.